This entry is about one T cell receptor (beta chain). Its antigen is unidentified. The data belong to a study of beta chain features in type 1 diabetes. Overall study: All samples combined gave around 100,000,000 sorted cells for examination.

This CDR3 spans 14 amino acids. V dropped 4 bases and J dropped 5; count of bases not matched to a gene: 4. In germline, CDR1 is ENHRY, CDR2 SYGVKD. Expressed TCRB transcripts were sequenced because the entire RNA isolate underwent reverse transcription. The table came from immunoSEQ multiplex PCR; TCRdb's copy has only in-frame clones and leaves some out. The table records 450,000 to 550,000 clones, roughly 30% of them present only once. The study's findings and limits: Healthy donors had naive, central memory and Treg TCRB repertoires that appeared less similar than those seen among patients. Resolution of whether HLA type affects TCRB rearrangement was not achieved here.

The authors took one heparinised blood draw, averaging about 120 mL, from each donor. The sequencing sample was made of naive CD4+ T cells from blood. The sequence was collected from a man aged 18-30 years in good health. V gene TRBV10-3 combines with J gene TRBJ1-5; TRBD1 agrees at 8 bases. The CDR3 region is CAISGSGGDQPQHF. CDR3 DNA sequence: TGTGCCATCAGTGGGTCAGGGGGCGATCAGCCCCAGCATTTT.